Included here is one TCR beta chain sequence, with context. Its antigen remains unidentified. This sample was taken from a study of cytomegalovirus exposure and HLA in healthy donors. Study summary: The same platform was used for the roughly 130 validation repertoires as for the approximately 630 first-cohort repertoires, as reported in a later analysis. Study-wide results and limits: The authors confirmed in vitro that a few CMV-associated chains were specific for CMV antigens.

Sequencing was performed with immunoSEQ multiplex PCR; in TCRdb, only in-frame clones are kept and a portion is missing. The sample lists more than 250,000 clones, approximately 86% occurring once. Donors came from a validation cohort of over a hundred subjects, distinct from the first 666-subject cohort. Germline V gene data show CDR1 as MNHEY and CDR2 as SMNVEV (reference sequence). V dropped 3 bases and J dropped 2; count of bases not matched to a gene: 1. The CDR3 extends over 15 amino acids. This rearrangement joins TRBV27 to TRBJ2-7, with TRBD2 matching 13 bases. The sample was PBMCs. The sequence derives from a woman in her twenties or thirties in good health and CMV-seropositive. Here the CDR3 DNA reads TGTGCCAGCAGTTTCGGACTAGCGGGAGCCTACGAGCAGTACTTC. Translation: CASSFGLAGAYEQYF.